The clone carrying this TCR beta chain appeared many times. Its antigen is unknown. The sample belongs to a study of T cell repertoires in cytomegalovirus infection. Study-wide context: In public TCR beta signatures, there were indications of both CMV infection and matching HLA type.

The CDR3 is made up of 16 amino acids. CDR1 is SGHTA, CDR2 FQGNSA, per germline. Germline trimming cut 4 bases from V and 11 bases from J; bases unmatched to any gene: 16. Study observations and caveats: CMV carriers having the relevant HLA were flagged by cumulative public TCR beta family frequency. What dominated the ex vivo response were HLA-C-restricted CMV-specific TCR beta clonotypes.

In TCRdb, the reads were re-called with MiXCR into one record per CDR3 protein. The data contain 480,000 or so distinct CDR3 sequences, 11% of them singletons. The chain joins TRBV7-2 to TRBJ2-1; 8 nucleotides line up with TRBD1. The source of this sequence is a human donor in good health (CMV status not recorded). Some clones in this sample may be carry-over from other donors' samples. Sequencing input: PBMCs. This CDR3 is CASSSSGGAGKQKQFF. CDR3 nucleotide sequence: TGTGCCAGCAGCTCATCAGGGGGCGCGGGGAAACAGAAGCAGTTCTTC.